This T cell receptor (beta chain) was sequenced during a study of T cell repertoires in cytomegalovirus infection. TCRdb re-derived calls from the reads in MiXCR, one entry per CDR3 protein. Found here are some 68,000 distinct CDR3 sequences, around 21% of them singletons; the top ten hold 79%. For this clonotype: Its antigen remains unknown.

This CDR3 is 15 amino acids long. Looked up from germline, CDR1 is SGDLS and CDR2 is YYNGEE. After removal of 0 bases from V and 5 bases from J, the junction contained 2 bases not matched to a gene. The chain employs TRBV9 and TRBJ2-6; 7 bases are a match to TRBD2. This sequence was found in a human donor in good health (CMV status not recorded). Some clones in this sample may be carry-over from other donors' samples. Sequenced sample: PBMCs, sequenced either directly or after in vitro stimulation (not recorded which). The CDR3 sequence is CASSVDGRRANVLTF. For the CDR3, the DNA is TGTGCCAGCAGCGTAGACGGGAGGCGGGCCAACGTCCTGACTTTC.